The clone carrying this TCR beta chain was counted ten times or more. Its antigen is currently unknown. The read terminates 3 residues ahead of where the CDR3 ends, so the germline J gene completes it. Sequencing input was equivalent genomic DNA from CVID and controls. Sequencing used immunoSEQ multiplex PCR; TCRdb keeps in-frame clones, though not all of them. This sample has roughly 60,000 clones and no singletons, with around 1.6% in the ten largest. CDR1 is MGHRA and CDR2 is YSYEKL in the germline V gene. The CDR3 contains 14 residues. Trimming cost V 5 bases and J 4 bases, with 15 bases left between them. Donors gave roughly 5 to 9 ml heparinized peripheral whole blood. The sample belongs to a study of T cell clonality in common variable immunodeficiency. Study observations and caveats: Repertoire-complication correlations in CVID were limited by patient heterogeneity. CVID subjects showed higher TCRbeta clonality than healthy controls.

This sequence was found in a person aged 18 to 70 in good health. V is TRBV4-1 and J is TRBJ2-7, with a weak D call TRBD1 (6 bases). Sequences were obtained from peripheral blood mononuclear cells. The CDR3 here is CASSYREGDYEQYF. Partial CDR3 DNA: TGCGCCAGCAGCTATCGCGAGGGGGATTACGAG.